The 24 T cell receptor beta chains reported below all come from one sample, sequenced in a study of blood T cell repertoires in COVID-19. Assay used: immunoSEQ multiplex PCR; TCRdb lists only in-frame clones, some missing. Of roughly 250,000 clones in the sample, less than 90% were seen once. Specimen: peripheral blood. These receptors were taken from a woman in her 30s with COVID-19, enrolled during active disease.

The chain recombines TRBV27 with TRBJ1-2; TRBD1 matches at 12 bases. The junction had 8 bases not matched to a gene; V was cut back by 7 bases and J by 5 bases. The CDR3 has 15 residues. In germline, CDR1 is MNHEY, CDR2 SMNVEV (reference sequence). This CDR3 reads CASTSGTGGLYGYTF. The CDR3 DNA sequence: TGTGCCAGCACCTCCGGGACAGGGGGCCTGTATGGCTACACCTTC.

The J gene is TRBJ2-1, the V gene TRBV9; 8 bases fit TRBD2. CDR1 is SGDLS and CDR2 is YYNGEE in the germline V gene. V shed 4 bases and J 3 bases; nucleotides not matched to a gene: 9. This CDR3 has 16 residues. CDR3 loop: CASSRTASGYYNEQFF. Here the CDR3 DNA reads TGTGCCAGCAGCCGCACGGCTAGCGGGTACTACAATGAGCAGTTCTTC.

CDR3 sequence reads: CASSLAGSGRSPLHF. CDR3 nucleotide sequence: TGCGCCAGCAGCTTGGCCGGGAGCGGGCGTTCACCCCTCCACTTT. The rearrangement links TRBV5-1 to TRBJ1-6; D is ambiguous. The V end was cut by 0 bases, the J end by 9 bases, with 13 bases between. CDR3 size: 15 residues. Germline V gives CDR1 SGHRS, CDR2 YFSETQ.

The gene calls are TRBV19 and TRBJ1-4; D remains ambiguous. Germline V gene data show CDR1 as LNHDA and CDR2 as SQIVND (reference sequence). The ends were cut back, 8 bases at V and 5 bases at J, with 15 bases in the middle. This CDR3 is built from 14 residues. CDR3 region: CASLGRGTNEKLFF. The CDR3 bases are TGTGCCAGTCTAGGCCGGGGAACAAATGAAAAACTGTTTTTT.

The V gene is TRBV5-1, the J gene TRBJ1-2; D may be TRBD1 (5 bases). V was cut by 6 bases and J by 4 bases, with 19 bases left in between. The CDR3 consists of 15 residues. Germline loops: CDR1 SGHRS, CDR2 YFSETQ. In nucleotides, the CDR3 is TGCGCCAGCAAACCGACCAGGGAAGTACTCTATGGCTACACCTTC. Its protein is CASKPTREVLYGYTF.

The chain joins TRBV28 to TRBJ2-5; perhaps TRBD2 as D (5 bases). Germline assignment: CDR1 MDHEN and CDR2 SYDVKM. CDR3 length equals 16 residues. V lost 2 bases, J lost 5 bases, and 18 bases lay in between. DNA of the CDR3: TGTGCCAGCAGTTTAATCGTCGGCAGCGGTTGGGAGACCCAGTACTTC. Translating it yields CASSLIVGSGWETQYF.

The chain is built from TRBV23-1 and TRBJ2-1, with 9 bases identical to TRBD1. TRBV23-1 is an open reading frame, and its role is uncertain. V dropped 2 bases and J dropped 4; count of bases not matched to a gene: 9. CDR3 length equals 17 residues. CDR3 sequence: CASSQRGDRESYNEQFF. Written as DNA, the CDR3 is TGCGCCAGCAGTCAAAGGGGGGACAGGGAATCATACAATGAGCAGTTCTTC.

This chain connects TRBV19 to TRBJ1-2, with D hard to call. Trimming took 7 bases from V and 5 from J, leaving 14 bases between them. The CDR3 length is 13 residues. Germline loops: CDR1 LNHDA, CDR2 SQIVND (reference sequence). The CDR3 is CASTHGFYYGYTF. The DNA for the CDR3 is TGTGCCAGTACCCACGGGTTCTATTATGGCTACACCTTC.

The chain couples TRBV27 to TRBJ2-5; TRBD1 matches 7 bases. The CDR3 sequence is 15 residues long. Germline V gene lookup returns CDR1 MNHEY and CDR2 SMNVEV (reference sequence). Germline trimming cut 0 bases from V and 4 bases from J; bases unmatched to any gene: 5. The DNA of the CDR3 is TGTGCCAGCAGTTTATCCGGACAGGATGGAGAGACCCAGTACTTC. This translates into CASSLSGQDGETQYF.

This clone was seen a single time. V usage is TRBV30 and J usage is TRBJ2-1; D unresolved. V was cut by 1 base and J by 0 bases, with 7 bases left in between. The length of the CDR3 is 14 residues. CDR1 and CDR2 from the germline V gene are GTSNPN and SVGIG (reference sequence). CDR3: CAWSAFVSYNEQFF. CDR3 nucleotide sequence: TGTGCCTGGAGTGCCTTCGTCTCCTACAATGAGCAGTTCTTC.

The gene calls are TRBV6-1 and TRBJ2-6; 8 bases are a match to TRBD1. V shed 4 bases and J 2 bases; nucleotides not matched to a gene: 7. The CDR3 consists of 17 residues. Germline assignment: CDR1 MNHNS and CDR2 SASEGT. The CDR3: CASSGDRRRTGANVLTF. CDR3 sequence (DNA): TGTGCCAGCAGTGGGGACAGGAGGAGGACTGGGGCCAACGTCCTGACTTTC.

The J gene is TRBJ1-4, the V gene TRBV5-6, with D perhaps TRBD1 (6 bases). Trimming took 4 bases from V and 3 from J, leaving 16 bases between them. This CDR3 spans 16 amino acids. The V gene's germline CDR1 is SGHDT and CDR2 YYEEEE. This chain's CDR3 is CASSRMIRGANEKLFF. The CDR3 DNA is TGTGCCAGCAGCCGCATGATCAGGGGAGCTAATGAAAAACTGTTTTTT.

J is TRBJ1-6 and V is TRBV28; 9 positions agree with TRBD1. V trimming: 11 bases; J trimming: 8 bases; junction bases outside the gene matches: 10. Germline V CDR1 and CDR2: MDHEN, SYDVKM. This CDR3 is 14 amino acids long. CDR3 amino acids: CAGSPGQGYSPLHF. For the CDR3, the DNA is TGTGCCGGGTCTCCGGGACAGGGTTATTCACCCCTCCACTTT.

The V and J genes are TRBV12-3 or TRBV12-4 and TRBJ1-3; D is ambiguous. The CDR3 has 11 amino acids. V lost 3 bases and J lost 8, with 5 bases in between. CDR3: CASSFADTIYF. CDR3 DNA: TGTGCCAGCAGTTTTGCGGACACCATATATTTT.

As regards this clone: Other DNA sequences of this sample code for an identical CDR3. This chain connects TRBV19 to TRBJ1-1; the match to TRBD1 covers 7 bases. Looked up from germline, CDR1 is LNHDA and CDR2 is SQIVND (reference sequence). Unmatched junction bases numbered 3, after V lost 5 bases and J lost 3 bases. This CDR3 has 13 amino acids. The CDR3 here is CASSPQGDTEAFF. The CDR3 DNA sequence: TGTGCCAGTAGTCCCCAGGGGGACACTGAAGCTTTCTTT.

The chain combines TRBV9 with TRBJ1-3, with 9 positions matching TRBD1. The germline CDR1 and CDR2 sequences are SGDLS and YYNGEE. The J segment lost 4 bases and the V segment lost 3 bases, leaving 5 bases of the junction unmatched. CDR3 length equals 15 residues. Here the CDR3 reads CASSATGGDGNTIYF. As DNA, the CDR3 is TGTGCCAGCAGCGCTACAGGGGGCGACGGAAACACCATATATTTT.

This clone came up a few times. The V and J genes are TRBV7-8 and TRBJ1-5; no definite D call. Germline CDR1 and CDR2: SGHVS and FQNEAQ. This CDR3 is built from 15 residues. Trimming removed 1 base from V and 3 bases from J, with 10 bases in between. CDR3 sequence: CASSLVGGYNQPQHF. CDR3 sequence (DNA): TGTGCCAGCAGCTTAGTTGGAGGGTACAATCAGCCCCAGCATTTT.

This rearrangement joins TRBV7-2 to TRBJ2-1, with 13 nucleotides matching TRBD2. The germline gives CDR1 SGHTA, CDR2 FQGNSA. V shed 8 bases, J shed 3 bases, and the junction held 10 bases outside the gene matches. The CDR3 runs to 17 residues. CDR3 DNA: TGTGCCAGCCCCACTAGCGGGGGGGCCTTCGGCTACAATGAGCAGTTCTTC. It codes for CASPTSGGAFGYNEQFF.

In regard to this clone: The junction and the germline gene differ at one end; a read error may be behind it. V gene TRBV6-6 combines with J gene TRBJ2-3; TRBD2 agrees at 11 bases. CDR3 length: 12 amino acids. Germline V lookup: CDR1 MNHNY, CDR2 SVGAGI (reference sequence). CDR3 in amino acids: CTSGGDTDTQYF. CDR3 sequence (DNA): TGCACTAGCGGGGGAGACACAGATACGCAGTATTTT.

The chain's CDR3 is CASSQGVNRDTEAFF. The CDR3 nucleotides are TGTGCCAGCAGCCAAGGGGTAAATCGAGACACTGAAGCTTTCTTT. The V call is TRBV6-6, the J call TRBJ1-1, with D perhaps TRBD1 (5 bases). The V end was cut by 6 bases, the J end by 3 bases, with 17 bases between. CDR1 and CDR2 (germline): MNHNY, SVGAGI (reference sequence). The CDR3 has 15 amino acids.

The CDR3 nucleotides read TGTGCCAGCAGTTTCGGACAGGGGGGCCACGAGCAGTACTTC. It is translated as CASSFGQGGHEQYF. The genes are TRBV27 and TRBJ2-7, with 10 bases aligning to TRBD1. The V and J ends lost 3 bases and 5 bases, in that order; junction bases with no gene match: 4. The germline V gene encodes CDR1 MNHEY and CDR2 SMNVEV (reference sequence). CDR3 length: 14 amino acids.

This CDR3 reads CASSSSGLAGAGYF. CDR3 coding DNA: TGTGCCAGCAGCTCCTCGGGACTAGCGGGGGCCGGGTATTTT. This chain uses TRBV11-2 with TRBJ2-3, with 14 bases aligning to TRBD2. CDR1 and CDR2 from the germline V gene are SGHAT and FQNNGV. This CDR3 is built from 14 residues. V shed 4 bases, J shed 14 bases, and the junction held 8 bases outside the gene matches.

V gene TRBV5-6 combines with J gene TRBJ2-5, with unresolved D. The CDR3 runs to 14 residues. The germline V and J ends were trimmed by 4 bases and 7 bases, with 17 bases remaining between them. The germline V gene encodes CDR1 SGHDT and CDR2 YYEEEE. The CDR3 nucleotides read TGTGCCAGCAGCCTGGTGGGCCGTTTCGCGACCCAGTACTTC. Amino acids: CASSLVGRFATQYF.

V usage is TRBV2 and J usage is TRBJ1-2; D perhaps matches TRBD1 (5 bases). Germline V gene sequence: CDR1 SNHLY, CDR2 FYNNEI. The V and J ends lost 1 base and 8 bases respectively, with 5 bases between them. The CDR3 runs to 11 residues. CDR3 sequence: CASSEEGGYTF. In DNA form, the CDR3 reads TGTGCCAGCAGTGAAGAGGGGGGCTACACCTTC.